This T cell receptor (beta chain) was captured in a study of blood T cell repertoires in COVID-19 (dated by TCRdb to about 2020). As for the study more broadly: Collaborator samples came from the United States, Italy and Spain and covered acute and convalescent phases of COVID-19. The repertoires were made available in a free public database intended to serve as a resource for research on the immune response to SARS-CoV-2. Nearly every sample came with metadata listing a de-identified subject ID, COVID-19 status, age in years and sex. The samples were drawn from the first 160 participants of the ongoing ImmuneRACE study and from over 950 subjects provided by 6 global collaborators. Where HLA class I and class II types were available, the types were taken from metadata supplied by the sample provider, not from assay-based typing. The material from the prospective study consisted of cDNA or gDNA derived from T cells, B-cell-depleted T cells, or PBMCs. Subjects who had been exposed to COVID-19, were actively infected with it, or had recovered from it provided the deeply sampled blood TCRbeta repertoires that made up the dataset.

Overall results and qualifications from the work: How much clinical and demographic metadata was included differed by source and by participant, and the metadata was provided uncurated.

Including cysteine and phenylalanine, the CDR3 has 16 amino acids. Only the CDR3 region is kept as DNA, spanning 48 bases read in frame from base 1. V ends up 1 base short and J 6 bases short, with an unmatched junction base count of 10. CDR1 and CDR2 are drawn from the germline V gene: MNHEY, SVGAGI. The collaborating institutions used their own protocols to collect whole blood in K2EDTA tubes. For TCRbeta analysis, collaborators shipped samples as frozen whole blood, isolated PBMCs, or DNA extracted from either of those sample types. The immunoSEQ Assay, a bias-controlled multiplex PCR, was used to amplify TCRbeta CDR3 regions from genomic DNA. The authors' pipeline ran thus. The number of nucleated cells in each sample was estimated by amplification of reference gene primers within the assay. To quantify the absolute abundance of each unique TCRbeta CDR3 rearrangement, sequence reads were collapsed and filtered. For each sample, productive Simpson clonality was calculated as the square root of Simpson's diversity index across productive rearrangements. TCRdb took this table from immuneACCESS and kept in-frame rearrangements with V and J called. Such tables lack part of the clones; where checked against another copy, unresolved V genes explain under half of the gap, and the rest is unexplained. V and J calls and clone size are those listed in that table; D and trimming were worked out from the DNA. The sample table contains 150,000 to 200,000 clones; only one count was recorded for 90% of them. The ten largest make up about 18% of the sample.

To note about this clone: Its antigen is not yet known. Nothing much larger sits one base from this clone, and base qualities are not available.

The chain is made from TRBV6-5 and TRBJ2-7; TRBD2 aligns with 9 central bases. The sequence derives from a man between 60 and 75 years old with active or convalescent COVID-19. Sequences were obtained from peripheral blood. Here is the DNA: TGTGCCAGCAGTTACTTCTCCGGGACTAGCTTCGGCGAGCAGTACTTC. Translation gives CASSYFSGTSFGEQYF.